The T cell receptor (beta chain) described here comes from a study of cytomegalovirus exposure and HLA in healthy donors. Overall study: Clustering assigned around 77% of the roughly 370 genotyped donors to the Caucasian-associated ancestry cluster.

With respect to this clone: The antigen remains undetermined.

13 Jbeta primers and 60 Vbeta primers were used for the PCR. TCRdb's copy holds only in-frame clones and misses some; the assay was immunoSEQ multiplex PCR. This sample carries about 130,000 clones, approximately 60% of them seen once, and the ten largest clones take about 1.5%. Notes on the study in general: Among TCR sequences, most were rare, though some public TCRs appeared in many donors. Analyses of presence/absence relied on an assumption of roughly uniform sequencing depth across donors.

Sequencing input: PBMCs. The sequence was obtained from a human donor in good health.

In DNA form, the CDR3 reads TGTGCCAGCTCTTTGGACGCGGGGCGCCCCTATGGCTACACCTTC. It is translated as CASSLDAGRPYGYTF. The rearrangement joins TRBV18 to TRBJ1-2, with D perhaps TRBD1 (5 bases). The CDR3 has 15 residues. V lost 6 bases, J lost 4 bases, and 18 bases lay in between. The V gene's germline CDR1 is KGHSH and CDR2 LQKENI.